This TCR beta chain derives from a study of cytomegalovirus exposure and HLA in healthy donors. Study-level results: According to an earlier analysis, most TCR beta V segments yielded productive rearrangements about 87% or about 30% of the time. Cytomegalovirus status, reportedly, was diagnosed with high specificity and sensitivity by the classifier.

Remarks on this clone: Its antigen is not identified.

Donors in the study were healthy people who gave bone marrow. Unmatched junction bases numbered 10, after V lost 5 bases and J lost 4 bases. The CDR3 runs 15 residues. Germline CDR1 reads SEHNR; CDR2 reads FQNEAQ (reference sequence). This PCR relied on a set of 60 Vbeta primers and 13 Jbeta primers. Profiled with immunoSEQ multiplex PCR; TCRdb holds only in-frame clones, not every one. The sample has roughly 200,000 clones; around 80% are singletons. This receptor was taken from a woman in her twenties or thirties in good health and CMV-seropositive. The sequencing sample was made of PBMCs. The chain carries TRBV7-9 and TRBJ2-5; 7 nucleotides agree with TRBD2. The CDR3 here is CASSLAGVGGETQYF. The CDR3 nucleotides read TGTGCCAGCAGCCTGGCGGGGGTCGGGGGAGAGACCCAGTACTTC.